These 23 T cell receptor beta chains came from one sample sequenced in a study of T cells in Graves' hyperthyroidism and ophthalmopathy (dated by TCRdb to the late 2010s). The library was built by means of multiplex PCR. The reads were generated on an Illumina HiSeq 2000. The TCR beta CDR3 regions were amplified from RNA transcripts. A first-round RT-PCR of the TCR CDR3 used the HTBI primer set with the Qiagen OneStep RT-PCR kit. The public sequencing data were trimmed at Q25 with fastp and processed into clonotypes with MiXCR by TCRdb, which kept only in-frame beta chains. Here each entry gathers all rows of one CDR3 protein and keeps the most common genes and DNA. The sample table records around 340,000 distinct CDR3 sequences; approximately 22% of these occur just once. Of the sample, around 50% is held by the ten largest clones. The sample consisted of blood. These receptors all come from a woman between 45 and 60 years old with Graves' hyperthyroidism.

This clonotype has at least ten counts. The gene calls are TRBV12-3 or TRBV12-4 and TRBJ2-1; perhaps TRBD2 as D (6 bases). This CDR3 has 15 residues. V gave up 0 bases and J gave up 3 bases, with 9 bases separating them. CDR3 nucleotide sequence: TGTGCCAGCAGTTTAGCGGGAGGACTCTACAATGAGCAGTTCTTC. This encodes CASSLAGGLYNEQFF.

This clonotype was seen at least ten times. The V gene is TRBV7-8, the J gene TRBJ2-1; D gene unclear. Germline CDR1 SGHVS, CDR2 FQNEAQ. This CDR3 is 15 amino acids long. Between the trimmed V and J ends, which lost 3 bases and 0 bases, there was a span of 9 bases. CDR3 DNA sequence: TGTGCCAGCAGCTTTAAACTCGTCTCCTACAATGAGCAGTTCTTC. Translation gives CASSFKLVSYNEQFF.

The V and J genes are TRBV6-1 and TRBJ1-1; a weak D match, TRBD1 (6 bases). Germline CDR1 is MNHNS and CDR2 is SASEGT. The CDR3 contains 13 residues. V shed 2 bases and J shed 8 bases, with 12 bases lying between them. The CDR3 spells CASSEMTGTEAFF. The CDR3 coding sequence is TGTGCCAGCAGTGAAATGACCGGGACAGAAGCTTTCTTT.

This chain connects TRBV7-9 to TRBJ2-1; D unresolved. The ends were cut back, 2 bases at V and 0 bases at J, with 8 bases in the middle. In germline, CDR1 is SEHNR, CDR2 FQNEAQ (reference sequence). This CDR3 region has 15 residues. This CDR3 is CASSLKITSYNEQFF. The CDR3 DNA sequence: TGTGCCAGCAGCTTAAAAATTACCTCCTACAATGAGCAGTTCTTC.

The rearrangement joins TRBV6-2 or TRBV6-3 to TRBJ1-1, with D maybe TRBD1 (5 bases). The ends were cut back, 7 bases at V and 6 bases at J, with 18 bases in the middle. Germline V lookup: CDR1 MNHEY, CDR2 SVGEGT. CDR3 length: 14 amino acids. The CDR3 nucleotides read TGTGCCAGCACCATCAGGGAGGCCGGGGCTGAAGCTTTCTTT. Amino acid sequence: CASTIREAGAEAFF.

This clonotype appeared a few times. This chain links TRBV25-1 with TRBJ1-1; D unclear. The CDR3 contains 13 residues. V lost 4 bases and J lost 1, with 7 bases in between. Germline V CDR1 and CDR2: MGHDK, SYGVNS. CDR3 nucleotides: TGTGCCAGCAGTGTTATGGGGAACACTGAAGCTTTCTTT. It is translated as CASSVMGNTEAFF.

This chain links TRBV2 with TRBJ2-1; either TRBD1 or TRBD2 may supply D (6 bases each). Germline V CDR1 and CDR2: SNHLY, FYNNEI. The V end was cut by 8 bases, the J end by 4 bases, with 12 bases between. This CDR3 has 13 amino acids. The CDR3 nucleotides are TGTGCCAGCGGGGGGACACTATACAATGAGCAGTTCTTC. It is translated as CASGGTLYNEQFF.

This clonotype was observed a few times. CDR3 in DNA: TGTGCCAGCAGCTTAGGTACCCATAGGCTAGCGGGTAGCAATGAGCAGTTCTTC. It specifies CASSLGTHRLAGSNEQFF. The V and J genes are TRBV7-2 and TRBJ2-1, with 8 positions matching TRBD2. After removal of 1 base from V and 6 bases from J, the junction contained 14 bases not matched to a gene. Germline-derived CDR1 and CDR2 are SGHTA and FQGNSA. There are 18 residues in the CDR3.

This clonotype was counted ten times or more. The genes are TRBV28 and TRBJ1-5; no clear D gene. The V end was cut by 3 bases, the J end by 7 bases, with 10 bases between. Germline assignment: CDR1 MDHEN and CDR2 SYDVKM. This CDR3 comprises 13 residues. The chain's CDR3 is CASSLPGWQPQHF. The CDR3 DNA sequence: TGTGCCAGCAGTTTGCCGGGTTGGCAGCCCCAGCATTTT.

The chain is built from TRBV30 and TRBJ2-1; TRBD2 agrees at 9 bases. V lost 0 bases and J lost 3; bases outside the gene matches: 3. CDR1 and CDR2 (germline): GTSNPN, SVGIG (reference sequence). There are 15 residues in the CDR3. Here the CDR3 DNA reads TGTGCCTGGAGTGTACTGCGGGGGGGCTACAATGAGCAGTTCTTC. Protein sequence: CAWSVLRGGYNEQFF.

This clonotype has ten or more counts. This chain uses TRBV28 with TRBJ2-1; D is unresolved. Germline loops: CDR1 MDHEN, CDR2 SYDVKM. V was shortened by 1 base and J by 9 bases, with 4 bases between the two germline ends. The CDR3 contains 11 residues. CDR3 nucleotide sequence: TGTGCCAGCAGTTTATTGGGTGAGCAGTTCTTC. Residues: CASSLLGEQFF.

There are many counts of this clonotype. The V gene is TRBV28, the J gene TRBJ1-1; no reliable D call. The germline V and J ends were trimmed by 1 base and 2 bases, with 8 bases remaining between them. The CDR3 runs to 14 residues. Germline values: CDR1 MDHEN, CDR2 SYDVKM. CDR3 coding DNA: TGTGCCAGCAGTTTATCGACACCTAACACTGAAGCTTTCTTT. This encodes CASSLSTPNTEAFF.

This clonotype has just a few counts. CDR3 nucleotides: TGCGCCAGCAGCCCCCTCCCTGGCGTAGAGACCCAGTACTTC. Translating it yields CASSPLPGVETQYF. V and J are TRBV4-1 and TRBJ2-5; D unresolved. The CDR3 totals 14 residues. Germline values: CDR1 MGHRA, CDR2 YSYEKL. Trimming removed 4 bases from V and 4 bases from J, with 13 bases in between.

This clonotype was seen at least ten times. The chain couples TRBV7-3 to TRBJ2-3; D possibly corresponds to TRBD2 (6 bases). Germline V gene data show CDR1 as SGHTA and CDR2 as FQGTGA. Trimming removed 5 bases from V and 8 bases from J, with 20 bases in between. CDR3 length: 15 residues. Here the CDR3 DNA reads TGTGCCAGCAGCAGGGGCACAGGCCCCGGGGGTACGCAGTATTTT. It specifies CASSRGTGPGGTQYF.

This clonotype was seen more than once but under ten times. This chain links TRBV12-3 or TRBV12-4 with TRBJ2-2; TRBD2 might be the D (11 bases). Trimming took off 5 bases at V and 2 bases at J, with 27 bases between the two ends. The CDR3 has 20 amino acids. CDR3 coding DNA: TGTGCCAGCAGTCCATCACCGGGACAGGGGACTAGCGGCAACACCGGGGAGCTGTTTTTT. This encodes CASSPSPGQGTSGNTGELFF.

The rearrangement joins TRBV20-1 to TRBJ1-1; no reliable D call. From germline, CDR1 is DFQATT and CDR2 SNEGSKA (reference sequence). CDR3 length: 12 residues. V was clipped by 0 bases and J by 5 bases, with 7 bases between them. CDR3 residues: CSARDYRTEAFF. The CDR3 DNA sequence: TGCAGTGCTAGAGATTACAGAACTGAAGCTTTCTTT.

The V and J genes are TRBV27 and TRBJ2-1; 12 nucleotides align to TRBD1. Germline CDR1 and CDR2: MNHEY and SMNVEV (reference sequence). This CDR3 has 16 amino acids. The junction had 10 bases not matched to a gene; V was cut back by 5 bases and J by 8 bases. This chain's CDR3 is CASSRLGTGGRDEQFF. CDR3 nucleotide sequence: TGTGCCAGCAGTCGCCTAGGGACAGGGGGCAGGGATGAGCAGTTCTTC.

This clonotype was observed at least ten times. The chain employs TRBV28 and TRBJ1-2, with TRBD1 matching 7 bases. CDR3 length: 13 residues. V lost 8 bases and J lost 2; bases outside the gene matches: 5. CDR1 and CDR2 from the germline V gene are MDHEN and SYDVKM. The CDR3 protein is CASWEGQNYGYTF. The CDR3 nucleotides are TGTGCCAGCTGGGAGGGACAGAACTATGGCTACACCTTC.

The chain recombines TRBV5-1 with TRBJ1-2; 12 bases agree with TRBD1. CDR1 is SGHRS and CDR2 is YFSETQ in the germline V gene. V shed 3 bases, J shed 4 bases, and the junction held 13 bases outside the gene matches. The CDR3 is made up of 18 amino acids. The CDR3 is CASSSQPGQGASSYGYTF. For the CDR3, the DNA is TGCGCCAGCAGCTCCCAACCGGGACAGGGGGCTTCAAGCTATGGCTACACCTTC.

The chain joins TRBV2 to TRBJ1-2; D is unclear. The length of the CDR3 is 12 residues. V lost 5 bases to trimming and J lost 4 bases, with 8 bases between them. Germline V gene data show CDR1 as SNHLY and CDR2 as FYNNEI. The CDR3 loop reads CASSQAVYGYTF. The DNA for the CDR3 is TGTGCCAGCAGTCAGGCAGTCTATGGCTACACCTTC.

This rearrangement joins TRBV9 to TRBJ1-2; possible D gene TRBD1, 6 bases. CDR1 SGDLS and CDR2 YYNGEE come from the germline V gene. The V end was cut by 0 bases, the J end by 3 bases, with 12 bases between. The CDR3 contains 15 residues. In DNA form, the CDR3 reads TGTGCCAGCAGCGTAGGGACAGCGCGCGACTATGGCTACACCTTC. It is translated as CASSVGTARDYGYTF.

In its sample, this clonotype was seen many times. This chain connects TRBV6-1 to TRBJ2-1, with TRBD2 matching 8 bases. This CDR3 region has 13 residues. Germline V CDR1 and CDR2: MNHNS, SASEGT. V trimming: 7 bases; J trimming: 4 bases; junction bases outside the gene matches: 3. CDR3 nucleotide sequence: TGTGCCAGCAAGCGGGGGCTGTACAATGAGCAGTTCTTC. It codes for CASKRGLYNEQFF.

This clonotype was seen only a few times. This chain links TRBV6-1 with TRBJ2-1, with a weak D call TRBD2 (6 bases). The germline V gene encodes CDR1 MNHNS and CDR2 SASEGT. The CDR3 runs to 14 residues. Trimming removed 5 bases from V and 7 bases from J, with 15 bases in between. CDR3 residues: CASSRPGTLNEQFF. In DNA, the CDR3 is TGTGCCAGCAGTCGGCCCGGGACTCTAAATGAGCAGTTCTTC.